Listed below are T cell receptor beta chains from one sample, sequenced in a study. Using its own MiXCR run on the multiplex PCR reads, TCRdb lists one record per CDR3 protein. The data hold over 850 distinct CDR3 sequences, with 6.7% observed a single time. Sequenced material: memory CD4+ T cells sorted from blood. The receptors derive from a female donor with breast cancer. Each CDR3 is given with its conserved first and last residue. The order of the fields is CDR3 DNA, CDR3 protein, V gene, J gene, D gene, clone size. A D gene is named only where the DNA matches it firmly. Some rows mark clone size as missing; the rest say once, few, many or name a class of expanded clone.

CDR3 DNA: TGTGCCAGCAGTTACACAGCCTACTATGGCTACACCTTC
CDR3 protein: CASSYTAYYGYTF
V gene: TRBV12-3/TRBV12-4
J gene: TRBJ1-2
D gene: .
clone size: medium-sized

CDR3 DNA: TGTGCCAGCAGTCCGCCGCGGATGAAGTCAGGGGTTTATGGCTACACCTTC
CDR3 protein: CASSPPRMKSGVYGYTF
V gene: TRBV12-3/TRBV12-4
J gene: TRBJ1-2
D gene: .
clone size: medium-sized

CDR3 DNA: TGTGCCAGCAGTACTTCCGGGACAAAGGGCGGCTACACCTTC
CDR3 protein: CASSTSGTKGGYTF
V gene: TRBV12-3/TRBV12-4
J gene: TRBJ1-2
D gene: .
clone size: few

CDR3 DNA: TGTGCCAGCAGTCGCCTCGACTATGGCTACACCTTC
CDR3 protein: CASSRLDYGYTF
V gene: TRBV12-3/TRBV12-4
J gene: TRBJ1-2
D gene: .
clone size: large

CDR3 DNA: TGTGCCAGCAGTAGGAGTAACTATGGCTACACCTTC
CDR3 protein: CASSRSNYGYTF
V gene: TRBV12-3/TRBV12-4
J gene: TRBJ1-2
D gene: .
clone size: large

CDR3 DNA: TGTGCCATCGTGGCAGGAGCTAACTATGGCTACACCTTC
CDR3 protein: CAIVAGANYGYTF
V gene: TRBV12-3/TRBV12-4
J gene: TRBJ1-2
D gene: .
clone size: large

CDR3 DNA: TGTGCCAGCAGTTTAGCCCCTCTCCAGGGACGGACGAACTCCTATGGCTACACCTTC
CDR3 protein: CASSLAPLQGRTNSYGYTF
V gene: TRBV12-3/TRBV12-4
J gene: TRBJ1-2
D gene: .
clone size: large

CDR3 DNA: TGTGCCAGCAGTTTTGAGGGGCTTGGCTACACCTTC
CDR3 protein: CASSFEGLGYTF
V gene: TRBV12-3/TRBV12-4
J gene: TRBJ1-2
D gene: .
clone size: medium-sized

CDR3 DNA: TGTGCCAGCAGTTTATCTCTCTATGGCTACACCTTC
CDR3 protein: CASSLSLYGYTF
V gene: TRBV12-3/TRBV12-4
J gene: TRBJ1-2
D gene: .
clone size: medium-sized

CDR3 DNA: TGTGCCAGCAGTTTACGGGAGGGACAGGAGGGCTATGGCTACACCTTC
CDR3 protein: CASSLREGQEGYGYTF
V gene: TRBV12-3/TRBV12-4
J gene: TRBJ1-2
D gene: TRBD1
clone size: medium-sized

CDR3 DNA: TGTGCCAGCAGTTTAGGACTGACCAACTATGGCTACACCTTC
CDR3 protein: CASSLGLTNYGYTF
V gene: TRBV12-3/TRBV12-4
J gene: TRBJ1-2
D gene: .
clone size: large

CDR3 DNA: TGTGCCAGCAGTTTTAGTCCCCGGCAGGGCTACACCTTC
CDR3 protein: CASSFSPRQGYTF
V gene: TRBV12-3/TRBV12-4
J gene: TRBJ1-2
D gene: .
clone size: medium-sized

CDR3 DNA: TGTGCCAGCAGGACGACGGCCGGATTCTCCTATGGCTACACCTTC
CDR3 protein: CASRTTAGFSYGYTF
V gene: TRBV12-3/TRBV12-4
J gene: TRBJ1-2
D gene: .
clone size: medium-sized

CDR3 DNA: TGTGCCAGCCACCCACGGACAGGGGTCTATGGCTACACCTTC
CDR3 protein: CASHPRTGVYGYTF
V gene: TRBV12-3/TRBV12-4
J gene: TRBJ1-2
D gene: TRBD1
clone size: medium-sized

CDR3 DNA: TGTGCCAGCTGGGGTGGGGATGGCTACACCTTC
CDR3 protein: CASWGGDGYTF
V gene: TRBV12-3/TRBV12-4
J gene: TRBJ1-2
D gene: .
clone size: medium-sized

CDR3 DNA: TGTGCCAGCAGCCTTCGGGGAAAGGGCTATGGCTACACCTTC
CDR3 protein: CASSLRGKGYGYTF
V gene: TRBV12-3/TRBV12-4
J gene: TRBJ1-2
D gene: .
clone size: medium-sized

CDR3 DNA: TGTGCCAGCAGTCCCGGTTTTGACAGGGAAATGCATGGCTACACCTTC
CDR3 protein: CASSPGFDREMHGYTF
V gene: TRBV12-3/TRBV12-4
J gene: TRBJ1-2
D gene: TRBD1
clone size: .

CDR3 DNA: TGTGCCAGCAGTTTCCGGCCTAACTATGGCTACACCTTC
CDR3 protein: CASSFRPNYGYTF
V gene: TRBV12-3/TRBV12-4
J gene: TRBJ1-2
D gene: .
clone size: medium-sized

CDR3 DNA: TGTGCCAGCACCGTCGCTCGGGACGGCTACACCTTC
CDR3 protein: CASTVARDGYTF
V gene: TRBV12-3/TRBV12-4
J gene: TRBJ1-2
D gene: .
clone size: medium-sized

CDR3 DNA: TGTGCCAGCAGGGCGACAGGGAACTATGGCTACACCTTC
CDR3 protein: CASRATGNYGYTF
V gene: TRBV12-3/TRBV12-4
J gene: TRBJ1-2
D gene: TRBD1
clone size: large

CDR3 DNA: TGTGCCAGCAGTTCGGACAGGGTAAATGGCTACACCTTC
CDR3 protein: CASSSDRVNGYTF
V gene: TRBV12-3/TRBV12-4
J gene: TRBJ1-2
D gene: TRBD1
clone size: few

CDR3 DNA: TGTGCCAGCAGTAAGGACGTAGCTAACTATGGCTACACCTTC
CDR3 protein: CASSKDVANYGYTF
V gene: TRBV12-3/TRBV12-4
J gene: TRBJ1-2
D gene: .
clone size: medium-sized

CDR3 DNA: TGTGCCAGCAGTTTGAACACCGACTATGGCTACACCTTC
CDR3 protein: CASSLNTDYGYTF
V gene: TRBV12-3/TRBV12-4
J gene: TRBJ1-2
D gene: .
clone size: medium-sized

CDR3 DNA: TGTGCCAGCAGACCTCGGGCGGGGTCTGGCTACACCTTC
CDR3 protein: CASRPRAGSGYTF
V gene: TRBV12-3/TRBV12-4
J gene: TRBJ1-2
D gene: .
clone size: medium-sized

CDR3 DNA: TGTGCCAGCAGTTTAGTACCGGGCGGCTACACCTTC
CDR3 protein: CASSLVPGGYTF
V gene: TRBV12-3/TRBV12-4
J gene: TRBJ1-2
D gene: .
clone size: medium-sized

CDR3 DNA: TGTGCCAGCAGTCCGACAGGGACCTATGGCTACACCTTC
CDR3 protein: CASSPTGTYGYTF
V gene: TRBV12-3/TRBV12-4
J gene: TRBJ1-2
D gene: TRBD1
clone size: medium-sized

CDR3 DNA: TGTGCCAGCAGTCACAGCGACAGGCTTTATCGCTACACCTTC
CDR3 protein: CASSHSDRLYRYTF
V gene: TRBV12-3/TRBV12-4
J gene: TRBJ1-2
D gene: .
clone size: large

CDR3 DNA: TGTGCCAGCAGAGCCTCCGGGGACCTTTCGATCGCTAACTATGGCTACACCTTC
CDR3 protein: CASRASGDLSIANYGYTF
V gene: TRBV12-3/TRBV12-4
J gene: TRBJ1-2
D gene: .
clone size: large

CDR3 DNA: TGTGCCAGCAGTCCCCAATATTACGGTCGGTCCGGGGCAAGCTATGGCTACACCTTC
CDR3 protein: CASSPQYYGRSGASYGYTF
V gene: TRBV12-3/TRBV12-4
J gene: TRBJ1-2
D gene: .
clone size: large

CDR3 DNA: TGTGCCAGCACTGCGGACAGCATCTATGGCTACACCTTC
CDR3 protein: CASTADSIYGYTF
V gene: TRBV12-3/TRBV12-4
J gene: TRBJ1-2
D gene: .
clone size: medium-sized

CDR3 DNA: TGTGCCAGCAGTTTCACAGGGGCGCGGGGCTACACCTTC
CDR3 protein: CASSFTGARGYTF
V gene: TRBV12-3/TRBV12-4
J gene: TRBJ1-2
D gene: TRBD1
clone size: medium-sized